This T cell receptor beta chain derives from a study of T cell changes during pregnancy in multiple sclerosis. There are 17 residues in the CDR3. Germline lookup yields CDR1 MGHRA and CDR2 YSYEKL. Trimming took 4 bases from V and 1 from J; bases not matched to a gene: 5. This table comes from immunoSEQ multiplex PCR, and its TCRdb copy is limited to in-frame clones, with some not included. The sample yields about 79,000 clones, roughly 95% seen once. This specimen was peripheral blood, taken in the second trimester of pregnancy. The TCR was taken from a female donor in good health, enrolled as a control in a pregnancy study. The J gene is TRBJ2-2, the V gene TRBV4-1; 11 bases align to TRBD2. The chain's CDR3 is CASSPRGLAGNTGELFF. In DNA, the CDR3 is TGCGCCAGCAGCCCAAGAGGACTAGCGGGGAACACCGGGGAGCTGTTTTTT.